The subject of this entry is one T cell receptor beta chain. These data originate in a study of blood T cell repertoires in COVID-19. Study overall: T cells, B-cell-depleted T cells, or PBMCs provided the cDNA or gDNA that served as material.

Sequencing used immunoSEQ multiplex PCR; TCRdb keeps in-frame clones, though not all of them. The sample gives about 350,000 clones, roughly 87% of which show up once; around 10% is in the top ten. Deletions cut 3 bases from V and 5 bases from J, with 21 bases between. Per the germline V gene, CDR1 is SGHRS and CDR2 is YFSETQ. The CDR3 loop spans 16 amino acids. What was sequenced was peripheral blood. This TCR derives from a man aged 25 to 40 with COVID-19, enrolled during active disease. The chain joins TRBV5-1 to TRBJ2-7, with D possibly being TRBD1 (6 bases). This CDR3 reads CASSSDMGAGADEQYF. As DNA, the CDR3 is TGCGCCAGCAGCTCGGACATGGGGGCAGGGGCGGACGAGCAGTACTTC.